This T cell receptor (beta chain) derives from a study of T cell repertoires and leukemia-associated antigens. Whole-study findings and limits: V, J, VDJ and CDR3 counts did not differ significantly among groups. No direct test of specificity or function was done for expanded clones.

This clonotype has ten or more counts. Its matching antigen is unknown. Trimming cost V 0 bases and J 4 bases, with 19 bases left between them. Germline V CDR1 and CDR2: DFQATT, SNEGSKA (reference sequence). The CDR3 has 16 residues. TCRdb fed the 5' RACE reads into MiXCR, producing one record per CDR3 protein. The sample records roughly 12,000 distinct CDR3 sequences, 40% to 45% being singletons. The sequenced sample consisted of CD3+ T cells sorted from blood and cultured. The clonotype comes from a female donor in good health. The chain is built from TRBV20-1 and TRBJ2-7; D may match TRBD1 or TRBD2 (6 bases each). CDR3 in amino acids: CSARDWRGPTGYEQYF. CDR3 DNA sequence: TGCAGTGCTAGAGATTGGCGGGGCCCCACAGGGTACGAGCAGTACTTC.